This T cell receptor beta chain emerged from a study of T and B cells in COVID-19 patients. About the research overall: Peripheral blood came from COVID-19 patients with active infection or after recovery. Critical illness requiring mechanical ventilation or extracorporeal membrane oxygenation affected three fifths of the roughly 20 active-infection patients.

Multiplex PCR with BIOMED2 TRB-A/B primer pools amplified TRB rearrangements. Each CDR3 protein gets one entry after TCRdb re-called the multiplex PCR reads with MiXCR. This repertoire shows approximately 17,000 distinct CDR3 sequences, approximately 30% found once; its top ten account for around 4.8%. This clonotype has more than one count but fewer than ten. Its antigen is still unknown. Study-level points and caveats: Blood from mildly ill patients while symptomatic, and early samples from severe cases, were scarce.

Each TRB amplification used roughly 220-550 ng of genomic DNA from blood. The CDR3 spans 12 residues. Trimming took off 5 bases at V and 5 bases at J, with 9 bases between the two ends. Germline V gene lookup returns CDR1 MNHNS and CDR2 SASEGT. The material sequenced was blood. The gene calls are TRBV6-1 and TRBJ1-1; D is undetermined. This clonotype was obtained from a human donor who had recovered from COVID-19. The CDR3 is CASSPGGTEAFF. The CDR3 nucleotides read TGTGCCAGCAGTCCGGGTGGGACTGAAGCTTTCTTT.